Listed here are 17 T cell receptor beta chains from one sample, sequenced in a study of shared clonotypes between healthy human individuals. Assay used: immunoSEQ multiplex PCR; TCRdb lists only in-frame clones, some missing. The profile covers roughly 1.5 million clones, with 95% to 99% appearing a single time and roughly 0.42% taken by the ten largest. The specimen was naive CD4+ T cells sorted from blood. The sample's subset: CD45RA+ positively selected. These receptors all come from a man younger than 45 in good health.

CDR3 coding DNA: TGTGCCAGCAGCCTCTCGGGACTAGCGGGAGTGAACGAGCAGTACTTC. Translated, it gives CASSLSGLAGVNEQYF. J is TRBJ2-7 and V is TRBV7-8; 14 positions match TRBD2. V lost 5 bases and J lost 5; bases outside the gene matches: 8. The CDR3 loop spans 16 amino acids. Germline lookup yields CDR1 SGHVS and CDR2 FQNEAQ.

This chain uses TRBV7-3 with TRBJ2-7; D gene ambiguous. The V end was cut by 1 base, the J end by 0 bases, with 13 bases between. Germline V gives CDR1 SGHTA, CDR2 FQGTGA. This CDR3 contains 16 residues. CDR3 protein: CASSLSGGSSSYEQYF. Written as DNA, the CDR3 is TGTGCCAGCAGCTTAAGCGGTGGTTCTAGCTCCTACGAGCAGTACTTC.

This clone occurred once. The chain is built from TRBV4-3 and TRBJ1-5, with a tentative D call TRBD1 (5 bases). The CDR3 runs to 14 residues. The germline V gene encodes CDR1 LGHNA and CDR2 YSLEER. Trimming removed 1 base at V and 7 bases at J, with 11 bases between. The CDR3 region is CASSQGQGGQPQHF. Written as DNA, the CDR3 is TGCGCCAGCAGCCAAGGCCAGGGTGGGCAGCCCCAGCATTTT.

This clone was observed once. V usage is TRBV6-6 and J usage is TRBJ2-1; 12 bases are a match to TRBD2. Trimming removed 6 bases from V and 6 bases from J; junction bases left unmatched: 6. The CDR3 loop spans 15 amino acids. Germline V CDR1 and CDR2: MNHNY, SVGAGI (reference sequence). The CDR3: CASSLLAGGTNEQFF. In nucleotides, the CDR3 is TGTGCCAGCAGCTTACTAGCGGGAGGTACCAATGAGCAGTTCTTC.

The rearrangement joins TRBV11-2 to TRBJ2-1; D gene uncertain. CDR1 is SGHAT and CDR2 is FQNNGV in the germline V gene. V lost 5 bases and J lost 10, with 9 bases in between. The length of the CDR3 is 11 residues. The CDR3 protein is CASSPQIEQFF. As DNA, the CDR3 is TGTGCCAGCAGCCCCCAAATCGAGCAGTTCTTC.

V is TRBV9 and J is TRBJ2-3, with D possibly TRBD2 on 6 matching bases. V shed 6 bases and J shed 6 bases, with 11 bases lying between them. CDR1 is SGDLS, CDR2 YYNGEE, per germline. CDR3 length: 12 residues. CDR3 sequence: CASKSGGDTQYF. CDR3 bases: TGTGCCAGCAAGAGTGGGGGGGATACGCAGTATTTT.

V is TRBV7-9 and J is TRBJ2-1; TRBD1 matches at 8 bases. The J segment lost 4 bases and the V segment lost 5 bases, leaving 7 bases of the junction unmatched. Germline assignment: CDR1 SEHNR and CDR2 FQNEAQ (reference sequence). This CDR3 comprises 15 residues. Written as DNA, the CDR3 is TGTGCCAGCAGCCCCGGACAGGGCGGGTACAATGAGCAGTTCTTC. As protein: CASSPGQGGYNEQFF.

CDR3 protein: CASSLGGFSFTDTQYF. The CDR3 DNA follows: TGCGCCAGCAGCTTAGGCGGGTTTAGTTTCACGGATACGCAGTATTTT. This rearrangement joins TRBV5-1 to TRBJ2-3, with a weak D call TRBD2 (5 bases). With 2 bases removed from V and 6 bases from J, the gap between germline ends came to 19 bases. The CDR3 runs to 16 residues. The germline V gene encodes CDR1 SGHRS and CDR2 YFSETQ.

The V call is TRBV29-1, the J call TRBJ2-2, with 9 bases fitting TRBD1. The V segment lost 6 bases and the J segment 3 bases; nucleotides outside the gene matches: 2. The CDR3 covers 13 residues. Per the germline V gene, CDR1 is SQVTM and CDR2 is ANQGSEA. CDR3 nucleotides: TGCAGCGTAACAGGGGGCTACACCGGGGAGCTGTTTTTT. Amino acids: CSVTGGYTGELFF.

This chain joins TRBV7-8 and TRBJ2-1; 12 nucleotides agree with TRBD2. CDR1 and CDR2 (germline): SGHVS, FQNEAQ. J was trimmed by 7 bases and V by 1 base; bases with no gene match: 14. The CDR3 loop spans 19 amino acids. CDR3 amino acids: CASSLERLAGVRKGNEQFF. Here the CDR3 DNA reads TGTGCCAGCAGCTTAGAAAGACTAGCGGGAGTAAGGAAAGGGAATGAGCAGTTCTTC.

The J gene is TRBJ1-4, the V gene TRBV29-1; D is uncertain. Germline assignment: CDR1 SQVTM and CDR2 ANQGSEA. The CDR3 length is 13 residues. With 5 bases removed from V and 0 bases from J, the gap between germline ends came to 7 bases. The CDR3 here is CSVWVATNEKLFF. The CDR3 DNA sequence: TGCAGCGTTTGGGTTGCAACTAATGAAAAACTGTTTTTT.

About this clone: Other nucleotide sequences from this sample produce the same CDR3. CDR3 nucleotides: TGTGCCAGCAGCTCGTACAATGAGCAGTTCTTC. Residues: CASSSYNEQFF. The rearrangement uses TRBV28 and TRBJ2-1, with unresolved D. V lost 6 bases, J lost 4 bases, and 4 bases lay in between. This CDR3 comprises 11 residues. From germline, CDR1 is MDHEN and CDR2 SYDVKM.

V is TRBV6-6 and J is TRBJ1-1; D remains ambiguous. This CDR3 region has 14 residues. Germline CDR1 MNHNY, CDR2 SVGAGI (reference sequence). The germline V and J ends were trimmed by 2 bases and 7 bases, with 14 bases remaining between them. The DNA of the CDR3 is TGTGCCAGCAGTTACCTCGATACCCGCGATGAAGCTTTCTTT. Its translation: CASSYLDTRDEAFF.

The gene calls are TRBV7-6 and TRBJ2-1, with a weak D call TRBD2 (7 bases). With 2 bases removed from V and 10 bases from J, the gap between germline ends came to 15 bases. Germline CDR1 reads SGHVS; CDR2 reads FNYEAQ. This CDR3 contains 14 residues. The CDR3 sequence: CASSLRGTTGEQFF. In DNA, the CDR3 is TGTGCCAGCAGCTTAAGGGGGACTACGGGAGAGCAGTTCTTC.

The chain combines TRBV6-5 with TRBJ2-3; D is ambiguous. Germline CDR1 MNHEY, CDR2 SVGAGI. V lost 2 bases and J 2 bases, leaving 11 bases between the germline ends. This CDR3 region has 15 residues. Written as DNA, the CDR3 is TGTGCCAGCAGTTACGGTACAGCAGACACAGATACGCAGTATTTT. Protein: CASSYGTADTDTQYF.

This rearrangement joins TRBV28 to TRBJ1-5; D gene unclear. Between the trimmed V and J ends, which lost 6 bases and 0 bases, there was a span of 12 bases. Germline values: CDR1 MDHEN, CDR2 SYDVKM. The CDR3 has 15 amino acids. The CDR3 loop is CASSAPGDSNQPQHF. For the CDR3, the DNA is TGTGCCAGCAGCGCCCCGGGAGATAGCAATCAGCCCCAGCATTTT.

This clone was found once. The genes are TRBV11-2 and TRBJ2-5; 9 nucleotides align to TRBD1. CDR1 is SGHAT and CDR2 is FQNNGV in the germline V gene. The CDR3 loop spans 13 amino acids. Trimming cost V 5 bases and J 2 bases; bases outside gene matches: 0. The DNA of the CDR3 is TGTGCCAGCAGCGGGACAGGGCAAGAGACCCAGTACTTC. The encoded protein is CASSGTGQETQYF.